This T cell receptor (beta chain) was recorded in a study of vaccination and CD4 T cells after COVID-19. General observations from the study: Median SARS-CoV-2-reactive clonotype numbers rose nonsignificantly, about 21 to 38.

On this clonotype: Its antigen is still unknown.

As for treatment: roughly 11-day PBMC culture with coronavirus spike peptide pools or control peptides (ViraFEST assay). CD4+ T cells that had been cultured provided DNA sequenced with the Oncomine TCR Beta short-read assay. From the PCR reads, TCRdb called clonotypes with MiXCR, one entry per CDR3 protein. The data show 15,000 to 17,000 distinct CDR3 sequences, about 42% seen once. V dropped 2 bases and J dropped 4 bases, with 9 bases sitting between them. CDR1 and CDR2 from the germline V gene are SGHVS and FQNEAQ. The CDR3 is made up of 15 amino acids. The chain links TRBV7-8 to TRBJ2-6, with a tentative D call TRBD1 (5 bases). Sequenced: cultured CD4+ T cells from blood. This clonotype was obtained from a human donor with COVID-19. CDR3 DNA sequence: TGTGCCAGCAGCTTATCAGGGCGAGGGGCCAACGTCCTGACTTTC. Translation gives CASSLSGRGANVLTF.